This TCR beta chain was sequenced for a study of blood T cell repertoires in COVID-19. Looking at the study overall: Acute-phase and convalescent COVID-19 samples originated in the United States, Italy and Spain. The analysed material was cDNA or gDNA that came from T cells, B-cell-depleted T cells, or PBMCs.

The method was immunoSEQ multiplex PCR; TCRdb's version includes in-frame clones alone and lacks a portion of them. The table includes 120,000 or so clones, more than 65% detected once. Germline V lookup: CDR1 SGHAT, CDR2 FQNNGV. Trimming cost V 2 bases and J 7 bases; bases outside gene matches: 9. CDR3 length: 15 residues. Input material: peripheral blood. The chain is built from TRBV11-2 and TRBJ1-2; TRBD1 matches 8 bases. This clonotype was sampled from a woman in her seventies with acute or convalescent COVID-19. CDR3 in amino acids: CASSLQVQGVGGYTF. CDR3 coding DNA: TGTGCCAGCAGCTTACAAGTACAGGGGGTTGGTGGCTACACCTTC.